Listed below are T cell receptor beta chains from one sample, sequenced in a study of cytomegalovirus exposure and HLA in healthy donors. Produced via immunoSEQ multiplex PCR; TCRdb's table is partial and in-frame only. The repertoire consists of around 130,000 clones, with about 75% occurring once and the leading ten covering about 2.8%. Source material: PBMCs. The receptor set was obtained from a woman in her thirties or forties in good health and CMV-seropositive. CDR3s include the opening cysteine and the closing phenylalanine or tryptophan. The D gene is left open where the match is weak. Not all rows give a size; the values are once, few, many and, for expanded clones, a class.

TRBD1,NA,TRBJ1-2,TRBV11-3,CASSLAGGYGYTF,TGTGCCAGCAGCCTAGCAGGGGGCTATGGCTACACCTTC
NA,NA,TRBJ1-3,TRBV6-5,CASSYSIQGTGNTIYF,TGTGCCAGCAGTTACTCGATCCAGGGGACAGGAAACACCATATATTTT
TRBD2,NA,TRBJ2-5,TRBV7-9,CASSLGTWSSGQETQYF,TGTGCCAGCAGCCTGGGGACGTGGTCTAGCGGACAAGAGACCCAGTACTTC
TRBD1,few,TRBJ1-1,TRBV5-6,CASSLTGAGTEAFF,TGTGCCAGCAGCTTGACAGGGGCGGGGACTGAAGCTTTCTTT
NA,NA,TRBJ2-7,TRBV28,CASSYQRTYEQYF,TGTGCCAGCAGTTACCAGCGGACTTACGAGCAGTACTTC
NA,NA,TRBJ2-3,TRBV9,CASSVDGIALNTQYF,TGTGCCAGCAGCGTAGACGGGATAGCGTTAAATACGCAGTATTTT
NA,NA,TRBJ2-7,TRBV18,CASSLKQALGGEQYF,TGTGCCAGCTCACTAAAACAGGCCTTGGGGGGCGAGCAGTACTTC
NA,NA,TRBJ2-5,TRBV5-4,CASSHRDQETQYF,TGTGCCAGCAGCCACCGGGACCAAGAGACCCAGTACTTC
NA,NA,TRBJ2-7,TRBV23-1,CASSQSYRTTYEQYF,TGCGCCAGCAGTCAATCCTACAGGACCACCTACGAGCAGTACTTC
TRBD2,NA,TRBJ2-7,TRBV10-3,CAISQAGGYYEQYF,TGTGCCATCAGCCAAGCGGGAGGTTACTACGAGCAGTACTTC
TRBD1,few,TRBJ2-3,TRBV5-1,CASSSSGGGTDTQYF,TGCGCCAGCAGCAGCTCAGGGGGCGGCACAGATACGCAGTATTTT
NA,few,TRBJ2-5,TRBV7-2,CASSFPAGLAETQYF,TGTGCCAGCAGCTTTCCCGCAGGTCTTGCAGAGACCCAGTACTTC
TRBD1,NA,TRBJ2-2,TRBV9,CASSVQDRVNTGELFF,TGTGCCAGCAGCGTACAGGACAGGGTAAACACCGGGGAGCTGTTTTTT
NA,once,TRBJ2-7,TRBV4-3,CASSRTSAGPYEQYF,TGCGCCAGCAGCCGGACTTCGGCAGGTCCCTACGAGCAGTACTTC
TRBD2,once,TRBJ2-5,TRBV15,CATSRDQSGGQETQYF,TGTGCCACCAGCAGAGATCAGAGCGGGGGCCAAGAGACCCAGTACTTC
TRBD1,NA,TRBJ1-1,TRBV6-1,CASSRDRDMNTEAFF,TGTGCCAGCAGCCGGGACAGGGACATGAACACTGAAGCTTTCTTT
TRBD2,NA,TRBJ2-7,TRBV29-1,CSVVSSGGYEQYF,TGCAGCGTGGTATCTAGCGGCGGCTACGAGCAGTACTTC
NA,NA,TRBJ1-4,TRBV30,CAWSGQRNEKLFF,TGTGCCTGGAGTGGACAGCGAAACGAAAAACTGTTTTTT
NA,once,TRBJ2-4,TRBV9,CASSVELGAAKNIQYF,TGTGCCAGCAGCGTGGAGTTAGGCGCAGCCAAAAACATTCAGTACTTC
TRBD2,NA,TRBJ2-2,TRBV9,CASSSHGGLAGALLVGELFF,TGTGCCAGCAGCTCCCACGGGGGGCTAGCGGGGGCATTGCTTGTCGGGGAGCTGTTTTTT
TRBD1,NA,TRBJ2-7,TRBV25-1,CASSERGRGYEQYF,TGTGCCAGCAGTGAAAGAGGCAGGGGGTACGAGCAGTACTTC
NA,NA,TRBJ1-2,TRBV7-2,CASRWTAGYGYTF,TGTGCCAGCAGGTGGACGGCGGGCTATGGCTACACCTTC
TRBD1,NA,TRBJ2-2,TRBV5-6,CASSGGQVERQTGELFF,TGTGCCAGCAGCGGGGGACAGGTTGAACGGCAAACCGGGGAGCTGTTTTTT
NA,NA,TRBJ2-3,TRBV18,CASSSTGTLGDTQYF,TGTGCCAGCTCATCAACCGGGACATTAGGAGATACGCAGTATTTT
NA,NA,TRBJ2-2,TRBV19,CASTPQTGTGELFF,TGTGCCAGTACTCCGCAGACAGGCACCGGGGAGCTGTTTTTT
NA,NA,TRBJ1-5,TRBV7-9,CASSQSHGGGDQPQHF,TGTGCCAGCAGCCAATCTCACGGCGGGGGGGATCAGCCCCAGCATTTT
TRBD1,once,TRBJ2-3,TRBV19,CASSSRQGSTDTQYF,TGTGCCAGTAGTTCCCGACAGGGGAGCACAGATACGCAGTATTTT
NA,few,TRBJ2-3,TRBV27,CASSLTGFSTDTQYF,TGTGCCAGCAGCCTGACAGGATTTAGCACAGATACGCAGTATTTT
NA,NA,TRBJ1-4,TRBV27,CASSPSWGATNEKLFF,TGTGCCAGCAGCCCGTCGTGGGGGGCAACTAATGAAAAACTGTTTTTT
TRBD1,NA,TRBJ2-7,TRBV23-1,CASRHRGYLEQYF,TGCGCCAGCAGGCACAGGGGGTATCTGGAGCAGTACTTC
TRBD1,few,TRBJ1-4,TRBV5-1,CASSSQGAANEKLFF,TGCGCCAGCAGCTCGCAGGGGGCAGCTAATGAAAAACTGTTTTTT
TRBD1,NA,TRBJ1-3,TRBV4-3,CASSQGNRGLSGNTIYF,TGCGCCAGCAGCCAAGGAAACAGGGGGCTATCTGGAAACACCATATATTTT
NA,NA,TRBJ1-5,TRBV28,CASTPTPNQPQHF,TGTGCCAGCACCCCCACACCTAATCAGCCCCAGCATTTT
NA,NA,TRBJ1-2,TRBV29-1,CSVVHSGQSTGGYTF,TGCAGCGTCGTTCACTCGGGACAAAGCACGGGGGGCTACACCTTC
NA,many,TRBJ2-7,TRBV6-6,CASSISHLGHEQYF,TGTGCCAGCAGTATTTCCCATTTGGGCCACGAGCAGTACTTC
NA,NA,TRBJ2-7,TRBV10-3,CAISEKLAYEQYF,TGTGCCATCAGTGAGAAACTAGCCTACGAGCAGTACTTC
NA,few,TRBJ1-2,TRBV7-9,CASSYDSLGYAF,TGTGCCAGCAGCTACGACAGCTTGGGCTACGCCTTC
NA,NA,TRBJ1-5,TRBV28,CASSPLGGEDQPQHF,TGTGCCAGCAGTCCCCTGGGGGGAGAGGATCAGCCCCAGCATTTT
NA,NA,TRBJ2-3,TRBV7-3,CASSHTVRGDDTQYF,TGTGCCAGCAGCCACACTGTAAGGGGCGATGATACGCAGTATTTT